The 20 T cell receptor beta chains below all came from one sample that was sequenced in a study of CD8 T cells in Susac syndrome. An input of about 0.45 to 1 ug of RNA was subjected to reverse transcription using random hexamers. Via MiXCR, TCRdb re-called the immunoSEQ multiplex PCR reads, giving one row per CDR3 protein. The sample lists 250,000 or so distinct CDR3 sequences; approximately 92% were seen once. The sequencing input was CD4+ T cells from PBMCs. The receptors here all came from a human donor with multiple sclerosis.

J is TRBJ2-3 and V is TRBV12-3 or TRBV12-4, with D hard to call. This CDR3 has 13 residues. Trimming left V 7 bases short and J 2 bases short, with 10 bases between. CDR3 sequence reads: CASMRRSTDTQYF. DNA for the CDR3: TGTGCCAGCATGAGGCGGTCCACAGATACGCAGTATTTT.

The rearrangement uses TRBV6-2 or TRBV6-3 and TRBJ2-4, with 11 bases fitting TRBD1. Per the germline V gene, CDR1 is MNHEY and CDR2 is SVGEGT. The CDR3 runs to 15 residues. V was pared by 6 bases and J by 9 bases, with 10 bases of the junction left unmatched. The CDR3 region is CASRVTGQGAAIQYF. The CDR3 DNA reads TGTGCCAGCAGGGTCACCGGACAGGGGGCTGCCATTCAGTACTTC.

This chain joins TRBV2 and TRBJ1-5, with 7 bases identical to TRBD1. V shed 5 bases, J shed 3 bases, and the junction held 16 bases outside the gene matches. CDR1 and CDR2 (germline): SNHLY, FYNNEI. This CDR3 comprises 18 residues. The CDR3 bases are TGTGCCAGCAGTTCCGAGACAGGGTCCGTTAGCGCCAATCAGCCCCAGCATTTT. Protein sequence: CASSSETGSVSANQPQHF.

The rearrangement uses TRBV2 and TRBJ2-3, with 11 bases lining up with TRBD1. This CDR3 contains 15 residues. V lost 4 bases, J lost 0 bases, and 0 bases stayed unmatched. Germline values: CDR1 SNHLY, CDR2 FYNNEI. The CDR3 DNA is TGTGCCAGCAGTGGGGACAGGGGGAGCACAGATACGCAGTATTTT. It encodes CASSGDRGSTDTQYF.

The chain links TRBV19 to TRBJ2-1; tentatively, D is TRBD2 (5 bases). This CDR3 spans 14 amino acids. Germline V lookup: CDR1 LNHDA, CDR2 SQIVND (reference sequence). V lost 6 bases and J 9 bases, leaving 18 bases between the germline ends. CDR3 sequence reads: CASRAAGVSSEQFF. The DNA for the CDR3 is TGTGCCAGTAGAGCAGCCGGGGTGAGTAGTGAGCAGTTCTTC.

The rearrangement uses TRBV14 and TRBJ2-5, with D unclear. Trimming pared 1 base from V and 0 bases from J, leaving 9 bases between. Per the germline V gene, CDR1 is SGHDN and CDR2 is FVKESK. The CDR3 has 15 amino acids. CDR3 amino acids: CASSQARTHQETQYF. Here the CDR3 DNA reads TGTGCCAGCAGCCAAGCCCGCACTCACCAAGAGACCCAGTACTTC.

This chain links TRBV2 with TRBJ1-5, with D possibly TRBD1 on 5 matching bases. CDR3 length: 13 residues. Germline CDR1 is SNHLY and CDR2 is FYNNEI. The V gene lost 0 bases and the J gene lost 5 bases, with 5 bases spanning the gap. In nucleotides, the CDR3 is TGTGCCAGCAGTGAAGCAGGGGATCAGCCCCAGCATTTT. Translated, it gives CASSEAGDQPQHF.

The gene calls are TRBV2 and TRBJ2-7, with D tentatively TRBD1 or TRBD2 (5 bases each). The CDR3 consists of 14 residues. V was trimmed by 3 bases and J by 2 bases, leaving 11 bases between them. Germline V lookup: CDR1 SNHLY, CDR2 FYNNEI. The chain's CDR3 is CASSEGTDPYEQYF. The CDR3 coding sequence is TGTGCCAGCAGTGAGGGGACCGACCCCTACGAGCAGTACTTC.

The chain links TRBV18 to TRBJ2-2; D is possibly TRBD1 (6 bases). The length of the CDR3 is 17 residues. The V gene lost 2 bases and the J gene lost 4 bases, with 17 bases spanning the gap. Germline loops: CDR1 KGHSH, CDR2 LQKENI. CDR3 residues: CASSPLALQGSTGELFF. In DNA form, the CDR3 reads TGTGCCAGCTCACCATTGGCCCTACAGGGATCCACCGGGGAGCTGTTTTTT.

The rearrangement uses TRBV23-1 and TRBJ1-1; TRBD1 agrees at 7 bases. TRBV23-1 has ORF status, its function being uncertain. The CDR3 consists of 14 residues. J gave up 4 bases and V 10 bases, and 12 bases lay outside the gene matches. This CDR3 reads CATAKDRVGTEAFF. The CDR3 DNA is TGCGCCACTGCAAAAGACAGGGTGGGCACTGAAGCTTTCTTT.

This sequence joins TRBV10-3 and TRBJ2-2; no clear D. There are 13 residues in the CDR3. Germline CDR1 ENHRY, CDR2 SYGVKD. V was shortened by 7 bases and J by 6 bases, with 12 bases between the two germline ends. The CDR3 loop reads CAITVVVSGELFF. The DNA for the CDR3 is TGTGCCATCACGGTAGTAGTCTCCGGGGAGCTGTTTTTT.

The chain employs TRBV20-1 and TRBJ1-2, with unresolved D. CDR3 length: 10 residues. Germline CDR1 and CDR2: DFQATT and SNEGSKA (reference sequence). The CDR3 region is CLVFNYGYTF. In DNA, the CDR3 is TGCCTCGTCTTTAACTATGGCTACACCTTC.

This rearrangement joins TRBV20-1 to TRBJ1-5; D gene uncertain. The germline CDR1 and CDR2 sequences are DFQATT and SNEGSKA (reference sequence). V lost 0 bases and J 1 base, leaving 10 bases between the germline ends. CDR3 length: 15 amino acids. CDR3 in amino acids: CSARDHLGSNQPQHF. CDR3 DNA: TGCAGTGCTAGAGATCATCTGGGCAGCAATCAGCCCCAGCATTTT.

The rearrangement uses TRBV12-3 or TRBV12-4 and TRBJ2-3; D perhaps matches TRBD2 (6 bases). Trimming took off 2 bases at V and 4 bases at J, with 10 bases between the two ends. This CDR3 comprises 14 residues. CDR3 residues: CASSLNGGADTQYF. For the CDR3, the DNA is TGTGCCAGCAGTTTAAACGGCGGGGCAGATACGCAGTATTTT.

The chain couples TRBV6-2 or TRBV6-3 to TRBJ2-1; no clear D. CDR1 MNHEY and CDR2 SVGEGT come from the germline V gene. Trimming took off 1 base at V and 6 bases at J, with 4 bases between the two ends. CDR3 size: 12 residues. CDR3 DNA sequence: TGTGCCAGCAGTTACTGGAGCAATGAGCAGTTCTTC. It encodes CASSYWSNEQFF.

This clonotype is a singleton in its sample. The CDR3 DNA sequence: TGTGCCAGCAGTTCACCCCGACAGGTGATCTCTGGAAACACCATATATTTT. Amino acid sequence: CASSSPRQVISGNTIYF. The V and J genes are TRBV28 and TRBJ1-3, with a possible D match to TRBD1 (6 bases). Trimming left V 4 bases short and J 0 bases short, with 16 bases between. CDR1 is MDHEN and CDR2 is SYDVKM in the germline V gene. The CDR3 contains 17 residues.

This chain connects TRBV12-3 or TRBV12-4 to TRBJ1-4; D unresolved. The CDR3 length is 15 residues. Trimming pared 6 bases from V and 6 bases from J, leaving 17 bases between. This chain's CDR3 is CASRAGRGGYEKLFF. The CDR3 region has the DNA TGTGCCAGCAGAGCGGGTCGAGGAGGTTATGAAAAACTGTTTTTT.

V usage is TRBV6-1 and J usage is TRBJ2-1; D may be TRBD2 (5 bases). Germline loops: CDR1 MNHNS, CDR2 SASEGT. V lost 7 bases to trimming and J lost 12 bases, with 19 bases between them. CDR3 length: 13 residues. CDR3 loop: CASTPIALGGQFF. CDR3 coding DNA: TGTGCCAGCACCCCTATTGCGCTAGGAGGGCAGTTCTTC.

The V call is TRBV20-1, the J call TRBJ2-5; tentative D call: TRBD1 (6 bases). V lost 7 bases and J 2 bases, leaving 14 bases between the germline ends. The CDR3 length is 13 residues. The V gene's germline CDR1 is DFQATT and CDR2 SNEGSKA (reference sequence). CDR3 region: CSVYRDTQETQYF. In nucleotides, the CDR3 is TGCAGTGTATATAGGGACACTCAAGAGACCCAGTACTTC.

This sequence joins TRBV27 and TRBJ1-2, with a weak D call TRBD1 (5 bases). The CDR3 totals 13 residues. CDR1 is MNHEY, CDR2 SMNVEV, per germline (reference sequence). Trimming pared 4 bases from V and 8 bases from J, leaving 14 bases between. CDR3 sequence reads: CASSSGNRGGYTF. The CDR3 DNA sequence: TGTGCCAGCAGTTCAGGGAATCGGGGCGGCTACACCTTC.